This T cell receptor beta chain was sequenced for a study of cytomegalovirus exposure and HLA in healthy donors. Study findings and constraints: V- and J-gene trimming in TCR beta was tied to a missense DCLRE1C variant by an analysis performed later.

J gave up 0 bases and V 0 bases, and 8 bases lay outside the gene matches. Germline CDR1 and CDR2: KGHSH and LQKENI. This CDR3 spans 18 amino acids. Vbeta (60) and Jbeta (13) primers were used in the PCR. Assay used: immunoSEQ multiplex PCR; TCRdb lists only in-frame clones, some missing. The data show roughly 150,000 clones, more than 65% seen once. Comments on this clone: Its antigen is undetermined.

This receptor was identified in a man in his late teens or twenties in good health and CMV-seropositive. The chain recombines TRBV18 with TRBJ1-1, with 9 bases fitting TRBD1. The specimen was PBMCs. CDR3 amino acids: CASSPPVGQGSLNTEAFF. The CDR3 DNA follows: TGTGCCAGCTCACCACCGGTGGGACAGGGTTCCCTGAACACTGAAGCTTTCTTT.